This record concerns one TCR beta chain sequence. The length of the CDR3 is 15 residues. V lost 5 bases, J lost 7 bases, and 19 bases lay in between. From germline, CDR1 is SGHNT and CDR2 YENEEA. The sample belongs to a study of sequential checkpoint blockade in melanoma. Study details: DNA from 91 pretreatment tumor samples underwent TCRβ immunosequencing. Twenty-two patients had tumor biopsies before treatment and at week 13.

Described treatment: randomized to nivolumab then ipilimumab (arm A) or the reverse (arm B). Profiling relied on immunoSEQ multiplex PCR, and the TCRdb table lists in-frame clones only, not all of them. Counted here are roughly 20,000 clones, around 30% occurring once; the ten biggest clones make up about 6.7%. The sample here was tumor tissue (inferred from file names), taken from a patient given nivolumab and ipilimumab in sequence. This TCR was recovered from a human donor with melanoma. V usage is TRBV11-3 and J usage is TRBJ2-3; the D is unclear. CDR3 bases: TGTGCCAGCAGCCCCGACCCGATTCTAAGTCATACGCAGTATTTT. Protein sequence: CASSPDPILSHTQYF.